The 17 T cell receptor beta chains in this list originate from one sample, sequenced in a study of OX40 agonist ivuxolimab in advanced cancers. Repertoires were generated with immunoSEQ multiplex PCR, while TCRdb's copy carries only in-frame clones and drops some. The sample has around 67,000 clones, 80% to 90% seen once. The specimen was CD4+ or CD8+ T cells sorted from blood, collected in a trial of the OX40 agonist ivuxolimab. Receptors originate from an adult with an advanced solid tumor such as melanoma, head and neck, liver or kidney cancer.

This clone occurred once. This chain uses TRBV5-4 with TRBJ2-1; the D gene could be TRBD1 or TRBD2 (6 bases each). V was shortened by 4 bases and J by 8 bases, with 22 bases between the two germline ends. CDR3 length: 16 amino acids. Per the germline V gene, CDR1 is SGHNT and CDR2 is YYREEE (reference sequence). The CDR3 DNA reads TGTGCCAGCAGCCAAAAGGGTACAGGGAGGTCGGATGAGCAGTTCTTC. Amino acids: CASSQKGTGRSDEQFF. Based on the CDR3 plus reference TRBV5-4 and TRBJ2-1, the full variable domain is ETGVTQSPTHLIKTRGQQVTLRCSSQSGHNTVSWYQQALGQGPQFIFQYYREEENGRGNFPPRFSGLQFPNYSSELNVNALELDDSALYLCASSQKGTGRSDEQFFGPGTRLTVL.

The chain recombines TRBV2 with TRBJ1-1; no firm D call. The V gene lost 7 bases and the J gene lost 3 bases, with 15 bases spanning the gap. The V gene's germline CDR1 is SNHLY and CDR2 FYNNEI. The CDR3 has 14 residues. CDR3 loop: CASKQTDRYTEAFF. In nucleotides, the CDR3 is TGTGCCAGCAAACAGACCGACCGGTACACTGAAGCTTTCTTT.

This clone was seen only once. The chain is built from TRBV19 and TRBJ1-1, with a possible D match to TRBD1 (6 bases). This CDR3 contains 17 residues. Germline V gene data show CDR1 as LNHDA and CDR2 as SQIVND (reference sequence). Trimming took off 1 base at V and 6 bases at J, with 21 bases between the two ends. CDR3 region: CASSIGVGGDPWAEAFF. In DNA form, the CDR3 reads TGTGCCAGTAGTATAGGAGTGGGGGGCGACCCTTGGGCTGAAGCTTTCTTT.

This rearrangement joins TRBV28 to TRBJ1-4; no clear D. Germline loops: CDR1 MDHEN, CDR2 SYDVKM. CDR3 size: 11 residues. Trimming stripped 2 bases from V and 8 bases from J, with 3 bases between. The DNA of the CDR3 is TGTGCCAGCAGTTTAAGGGAAAAACTGTTTTTT. It encodes CASSLREKLFF.

CDR3 loop: CASSIGTRNNEQFF. The CDR3 DNA sequence: TGCGCCAGCAGCATCGGGACTAGAAACAATGAGCAGTTCTTC. The chain recombines TRBV5-1 with TRBJ2-1, with 8 bases lining up with TRBD2. Germline V lookup: CDR1 SGHRS, CDR2 YFSETQ. V was pared by 4 bases and J by 5 bases, with 5 bases of the junction left unmatched. CDR3 size: 14 residues.

The chain joins TRBV7-8 to TRBJ2-1; D is possibly TRBD2 (6 bases). Trimming left V 4 bases short and J 4 bases short, with 11 bases between. CDR3 length: 14 amino acids. Looked up from germline, CDR1 is SGHVS and CDR2 is FQNEAQ. The CDR3 region is CASSSGTSYNEQFF. In DNA form, the CDR3 reads TGTGCCAGCAGCTCCGGGACTTCGTACAATGAGCAGTTCTTC.

This clone has a handful of counts. The V call is TRBV5-6, the J call TRBJ1-1; a possible D gene is TRBD1 (6 bases). CDR3 length equals 13 residues. V was clipped by 6 bases and J by 0 bases, with 9 bases between them. CDR1 and CDR2 from the germline V gene are SGHDT and YYEEEE. The CDR3 is CASTGQLNTEAFF. For the CDR3, the DNA is TGTGCCAGCACCGGACAGTTGAACACTGAAGCTTTCTTT.

V is TRBV29-1 and J is TRBJ1-1; D not resolved. The germline V gene has CDR1 SQVTM and CDR2 ANQGSEA. Trimming stripped 4 bases from V and 5 bases from J, with 11 bases between. The CDR3 is 12 amino acids. The CDR3 DNA sequence: TGCAGCGTTGGGATAGGAGGGACTGAAGCTTTCTTT. This encodes CSVGIGGTEAFF.

This chain uses TRBV7-9 with TRBJ2-7; D perhaps matches TRBD1 (6 bases). Trimming shortened V by 5 bases and J by 0 bases, and 11 bases separated the two germline ends. Germline V gene data show CDR1 as SEHNR and CDR2 as FQNEAQ (reference sequence). The CDR3 contains 14 residues. CDR3 sequence (DNA): TGTGCCAGCAGCCGCTGGGGGCCCTCCTACGAGCAGTACTTC. It specifies CASSRWGPSYEQYF.

The chain has TRBV29-1 and TRBJ1-5, with D possibly being TRBD1 (6 bases). Germline lookup yields CDR1 SQVTM and CDR2 ANQGSEA. V shed 6 bases and J shed 6 bases, with 18 bases lying between them. This CDR3 comprises 14 residues. The DNA for the CDR3 is TGCAGCGTGTGGGAAGGGGGAAATGGTCAGCCCCAGCATTTT. This codes for CSVWEGGNGQPQHF.

The J gene is TRBJ2-7, the V gene TRBV6-4; D is perhaps TRBD1 or TRBD2 (7 bases each). This CDR3 comprises 16 residues. Trimming pared 8 bases from V and 2 bases from J, leaving 22 bases between. The germline V gene encodes CDR1 MRHNA and CDR2 SNTAGT. CDR3: CASVSPSGTAAYEQYF. DNA for the CDR3: TGTGCCAGCGTTTCGCCGAGCGGGACAGCGGCCTACGAGCAGTACTTC.

The rearrangement joins TRBV10-3 to TRBJ1-1; D not resolved. Germline loops: CDR1 ENHRY, CDR2 SYGVKD. The CDR3 sequence is 13 residues long. V was trimmed by 6 bases and J by 0 bases, leaving 8 bases between them. Here the CDR3 DNA reads TGTGCCATCAGCCTAACTATGAACACTGAAGCTTTCTTT. It specifies CAISLTMNTEAFF.

As to this clone: Other DNA sequences within the sample encode an identical CDR3. This rearrangement joins TRBV5-1 to TRBJ2-5; D remains ambiguous. The CDR3 has 11 residues. Per the germline V gene, CDR1 is SGHRS and CDR2 is YFSETQ. Trimming took off 7 bases at V and 1 base at J, with 5 bases between the two ends. In DNA form, the CDR3 reads TGCGCCAGCTCGCTCCAAGAGACCCAGTACTTC. Translating it yields CASSLQETQYF.

V is TRBV29-1 and J is TRBJ1-2; 9 nucleotides match TRBD1. Germline V gene sequence: CDR1 SQVTM, CDR2 ANQGSEA. This CDR3 has 13 residues. The junction had 4 bases not matched to a gene; V was cut back by 2 bases and J by 6 bases. CDR3 DNA sequence: TGCAGCGTTGAAACAGGGGGCGCTGATGGCTACACCTTC. Translating gives CSVETGGADGYTF. The whole variable domain, filled in from reference TRBV29-1 and TRBJ1-2, reads SAVISQKPSRDICQRGTSLTIQCQVDSQVTMMFWYRQQPGQSLTLIATANQGSEATYESGFVIDKFPISRPNLTFSTLTVSNMSPEDSSIYLCSVETGGADGYTFGSGTRLTVV.

This chain uses TRBV7-6 with TRBJ2-5, with D possibly called TRBD1 or TRBD2 (5 bases each). V lost 1 base and J lost 2, with 11 bases in between. The germline CDR1 and CDR2 sequences are SGHVS and FNYEAQ. There are 15 residues in the CDR3. The CDR3 loop is CASSLGSGRQETQYF. The CDR3 DNA is TGTGCCAGCAGCTTAGGATCGGGACGGCAAGAGACCCAGTACTTC.

V usage is TRBV4-3 and J usage is TRBJ2-6; the D gene is possibly TRBD2 (6 bases). The germline CDR1 and CDR2 sequences are LGHNA and YSLEER. Deletions cut 5 bases from V and 2 bases from J, with 13 bases between. The CDR3 extends over 16 amino acids. CDR3 sequence: CASSGEVRPGANVLTF. The CDR3 DNA reads TGCGCCAGCAGCGGGGAGGTGCGGCCTGGGGCCAACGTCCTGACTTTC.

V and J are TRBV4-3 and TRBJ2-5; TRBD1 aligns across 10 bases. The CDR3 runs to 14 residues. Germline CDR1 and CDR2: LGHNA and YSLEER. The V and J ends lost 4 bases and 4 bases, in that order; junction bases with no gene match: 3. In nucleotides, the CDR3 is TGCGCCAGCAGCCCCGGGACAGGGGTAGAGACCCAGTACTTC. It translates to CASSPGTGVETQYF.